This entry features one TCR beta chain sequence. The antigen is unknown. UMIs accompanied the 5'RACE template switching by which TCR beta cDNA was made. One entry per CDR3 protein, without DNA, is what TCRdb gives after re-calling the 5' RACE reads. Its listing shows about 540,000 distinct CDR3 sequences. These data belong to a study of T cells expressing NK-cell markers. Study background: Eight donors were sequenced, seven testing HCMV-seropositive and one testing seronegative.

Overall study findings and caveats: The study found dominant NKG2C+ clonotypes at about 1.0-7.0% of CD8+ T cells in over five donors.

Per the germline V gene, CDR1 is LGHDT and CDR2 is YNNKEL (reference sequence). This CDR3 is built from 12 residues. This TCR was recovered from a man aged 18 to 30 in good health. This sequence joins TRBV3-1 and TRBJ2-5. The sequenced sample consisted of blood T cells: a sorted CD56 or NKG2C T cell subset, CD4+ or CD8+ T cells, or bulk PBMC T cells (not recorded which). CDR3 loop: CASSQDRETQYF.